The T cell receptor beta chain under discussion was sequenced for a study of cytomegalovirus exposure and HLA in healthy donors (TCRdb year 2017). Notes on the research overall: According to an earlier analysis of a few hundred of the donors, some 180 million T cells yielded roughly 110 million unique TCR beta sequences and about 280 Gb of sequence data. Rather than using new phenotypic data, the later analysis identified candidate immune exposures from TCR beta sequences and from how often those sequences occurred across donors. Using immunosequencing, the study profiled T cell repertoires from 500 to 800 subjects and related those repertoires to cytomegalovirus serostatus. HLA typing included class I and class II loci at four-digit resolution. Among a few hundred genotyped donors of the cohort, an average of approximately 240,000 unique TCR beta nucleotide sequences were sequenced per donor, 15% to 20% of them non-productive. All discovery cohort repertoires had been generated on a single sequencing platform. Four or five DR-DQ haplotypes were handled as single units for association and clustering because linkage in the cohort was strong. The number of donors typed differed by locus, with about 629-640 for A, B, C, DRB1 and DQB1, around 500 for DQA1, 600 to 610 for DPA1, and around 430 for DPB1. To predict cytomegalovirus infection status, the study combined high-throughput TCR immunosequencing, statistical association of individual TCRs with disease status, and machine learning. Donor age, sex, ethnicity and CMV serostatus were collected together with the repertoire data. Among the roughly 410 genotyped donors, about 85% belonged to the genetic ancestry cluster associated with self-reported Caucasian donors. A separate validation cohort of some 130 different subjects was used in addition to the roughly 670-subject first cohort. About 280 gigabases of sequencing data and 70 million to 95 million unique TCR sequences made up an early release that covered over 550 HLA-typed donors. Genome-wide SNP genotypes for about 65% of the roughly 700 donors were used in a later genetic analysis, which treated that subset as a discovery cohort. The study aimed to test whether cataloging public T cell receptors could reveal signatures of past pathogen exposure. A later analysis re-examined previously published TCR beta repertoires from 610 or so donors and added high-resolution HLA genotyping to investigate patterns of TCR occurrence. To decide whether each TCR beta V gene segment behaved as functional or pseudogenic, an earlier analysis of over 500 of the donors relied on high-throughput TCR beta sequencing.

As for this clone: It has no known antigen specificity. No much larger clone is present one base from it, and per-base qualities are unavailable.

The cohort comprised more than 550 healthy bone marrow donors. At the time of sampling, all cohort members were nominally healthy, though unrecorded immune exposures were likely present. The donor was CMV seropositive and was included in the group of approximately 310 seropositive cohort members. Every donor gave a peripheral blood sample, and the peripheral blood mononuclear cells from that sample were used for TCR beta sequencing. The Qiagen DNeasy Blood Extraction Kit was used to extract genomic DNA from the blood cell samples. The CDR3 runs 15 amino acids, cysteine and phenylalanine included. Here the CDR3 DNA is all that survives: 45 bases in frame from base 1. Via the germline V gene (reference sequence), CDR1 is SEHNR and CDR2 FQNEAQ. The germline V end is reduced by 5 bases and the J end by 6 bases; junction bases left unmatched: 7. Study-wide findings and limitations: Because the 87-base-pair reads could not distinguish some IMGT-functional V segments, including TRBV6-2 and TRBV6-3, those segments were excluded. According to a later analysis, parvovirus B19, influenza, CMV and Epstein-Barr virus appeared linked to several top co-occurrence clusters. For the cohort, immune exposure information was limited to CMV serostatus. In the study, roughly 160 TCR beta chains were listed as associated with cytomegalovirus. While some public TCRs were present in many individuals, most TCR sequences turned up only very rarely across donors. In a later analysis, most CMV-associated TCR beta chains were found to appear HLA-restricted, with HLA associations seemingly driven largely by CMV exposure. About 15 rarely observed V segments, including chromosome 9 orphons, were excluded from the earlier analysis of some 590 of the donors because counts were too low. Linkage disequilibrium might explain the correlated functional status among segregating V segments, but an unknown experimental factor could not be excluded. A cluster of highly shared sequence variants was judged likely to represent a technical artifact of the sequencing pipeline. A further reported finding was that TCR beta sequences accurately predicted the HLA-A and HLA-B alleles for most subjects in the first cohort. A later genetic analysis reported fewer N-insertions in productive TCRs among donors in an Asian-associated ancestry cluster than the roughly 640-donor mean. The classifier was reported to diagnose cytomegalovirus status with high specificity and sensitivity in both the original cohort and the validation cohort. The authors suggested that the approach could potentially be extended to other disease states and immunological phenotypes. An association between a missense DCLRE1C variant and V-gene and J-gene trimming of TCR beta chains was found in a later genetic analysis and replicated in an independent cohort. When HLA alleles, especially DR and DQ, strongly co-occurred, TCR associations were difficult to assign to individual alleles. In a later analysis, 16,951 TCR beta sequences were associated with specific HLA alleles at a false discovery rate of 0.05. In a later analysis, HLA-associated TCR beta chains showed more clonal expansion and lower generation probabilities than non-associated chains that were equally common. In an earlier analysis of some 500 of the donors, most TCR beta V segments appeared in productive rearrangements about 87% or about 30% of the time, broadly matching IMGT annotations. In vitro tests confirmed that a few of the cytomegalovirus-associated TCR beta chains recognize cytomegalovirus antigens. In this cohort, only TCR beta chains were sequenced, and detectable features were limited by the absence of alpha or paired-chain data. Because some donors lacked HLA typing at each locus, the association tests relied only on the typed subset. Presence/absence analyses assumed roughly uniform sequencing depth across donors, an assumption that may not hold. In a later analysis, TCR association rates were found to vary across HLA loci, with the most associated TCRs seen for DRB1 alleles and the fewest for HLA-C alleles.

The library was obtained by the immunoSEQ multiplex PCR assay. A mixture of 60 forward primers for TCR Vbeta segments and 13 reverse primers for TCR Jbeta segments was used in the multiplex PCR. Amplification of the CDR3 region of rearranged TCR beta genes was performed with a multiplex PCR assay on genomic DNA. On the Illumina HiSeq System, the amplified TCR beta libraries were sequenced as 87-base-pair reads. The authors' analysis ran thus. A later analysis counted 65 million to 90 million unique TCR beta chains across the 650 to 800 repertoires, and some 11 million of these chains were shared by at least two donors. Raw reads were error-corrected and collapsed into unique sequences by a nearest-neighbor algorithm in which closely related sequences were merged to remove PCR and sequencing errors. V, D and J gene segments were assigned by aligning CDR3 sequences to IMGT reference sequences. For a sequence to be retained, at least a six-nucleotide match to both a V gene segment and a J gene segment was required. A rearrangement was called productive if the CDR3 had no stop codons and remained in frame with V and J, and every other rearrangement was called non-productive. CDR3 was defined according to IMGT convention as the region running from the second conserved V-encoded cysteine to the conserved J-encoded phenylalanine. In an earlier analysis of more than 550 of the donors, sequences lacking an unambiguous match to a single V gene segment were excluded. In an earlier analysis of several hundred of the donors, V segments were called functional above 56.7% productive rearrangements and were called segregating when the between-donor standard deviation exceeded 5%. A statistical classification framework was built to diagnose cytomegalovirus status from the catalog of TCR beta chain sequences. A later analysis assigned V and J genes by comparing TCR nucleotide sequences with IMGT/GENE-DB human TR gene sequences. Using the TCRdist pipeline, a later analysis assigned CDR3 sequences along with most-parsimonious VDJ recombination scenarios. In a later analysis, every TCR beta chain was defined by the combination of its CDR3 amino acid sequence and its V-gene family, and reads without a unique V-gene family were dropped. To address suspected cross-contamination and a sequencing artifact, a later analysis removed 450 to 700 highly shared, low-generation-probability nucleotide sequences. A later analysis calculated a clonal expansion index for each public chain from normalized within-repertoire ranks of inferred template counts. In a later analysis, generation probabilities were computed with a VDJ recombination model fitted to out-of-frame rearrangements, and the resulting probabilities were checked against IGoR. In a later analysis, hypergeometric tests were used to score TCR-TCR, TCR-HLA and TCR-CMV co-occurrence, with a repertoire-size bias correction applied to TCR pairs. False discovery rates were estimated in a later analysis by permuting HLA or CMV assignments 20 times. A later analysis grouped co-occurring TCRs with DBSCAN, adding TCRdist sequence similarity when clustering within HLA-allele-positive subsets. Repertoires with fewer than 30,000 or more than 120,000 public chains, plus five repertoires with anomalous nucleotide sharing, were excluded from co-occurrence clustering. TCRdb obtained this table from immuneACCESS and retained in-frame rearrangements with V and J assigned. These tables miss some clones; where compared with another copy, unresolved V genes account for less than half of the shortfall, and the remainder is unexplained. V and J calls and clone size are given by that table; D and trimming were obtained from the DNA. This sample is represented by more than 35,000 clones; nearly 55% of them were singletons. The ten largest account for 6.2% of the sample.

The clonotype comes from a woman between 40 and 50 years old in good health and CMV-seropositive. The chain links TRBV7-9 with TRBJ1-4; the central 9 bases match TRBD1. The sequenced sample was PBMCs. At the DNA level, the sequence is TGTGCCAGCAGCGTCGGACAGGGGCACGATGAAAAACTGTTTTTT. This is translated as CASSVGQGHDEKLFF.